The clone carrying this T cell receptor (beta chain) was seen many times. Antigen unknown. These data are taken from a study of metastatic and nonmetastatic thyroid tumors. Looking at the study overall: Blood and tumor or nodule tissue repertoires from malignant and benign thyroid patients were compared.

Authors' processing steps: Building a distant-metastasis classifier for papillary thyroid cancer drew on CDR3 differences across clinicopathological groups. MiXCR reprocessed the PCR reads for TCRdb. The V and J calls and clone size are TCRdb's, not the authors'. Of around 45,000 clones listed, roughly 3.1% are singletons. Study-wide results and caveats: According to reports, the diversity of TCR beta was significantly higher in malignant thyroid tumors than in benign nodules, and this held in both blood and tumor samples.

Between the trimmed V and J ends, which lost 2 bases and 0 bases, there was a span of 7 bases. The CDR3 has 15 amino acids. Germline V gene lookup returns CDR1 LGHNT and CDR2 FRNRAP. All patients reached thyroid surgery having received no treatment beforehand. This receptor was identified in a female donor with papillary thyroid cancer or a benign thyroid nodule (not recorded which). Some clones in this sample may be carry-over from other donors' samples. Sequenced input: blood. The chain employs TRBV12-5 and TRBJ2-2; weak D call: TRBD1 (6 bases). The CDR3 nucleotides are TGTGCTAGTGGTTTGTACAGGGCGAACACCGGGGAGCTGTTTTTT. Protein sequence: CASGLYRANTGELFF.